The 13 T cell receptor beta chains presented below share a single source sample, sequenced in a study of tumor-infiltrating lymphocytes in primary liver carcinoma. Unsorted bulk tissue (about 18-32 mg) underwent RNA and DNA co-extraction. TCR beta cDNA was prepared out of roughly 520 ng total RNA by means of a constant-region primer. Construction of TCR beta libraries relied on three successive nested multiplex PCR rounds employing slightly modified ARM-PCR. The first two PCR rounds used TRBV1-TRBV30 forward primers with a C-beta reverse primer, approximately 11 cycles each. TCRdb re-called the multiplex PCR reads through MiXCR, storing one row per CDR3 protein. The sample has under 150,000 distinct CDR3 sequences, around 70% seen once. What was sequenced was tumor-adjacent normal liver tissue. The receptors derive from a woman aged 60-70 years with primary liver carcinoma and hepatitis B virus infection.

As regards this clonotype: Relative to the germline gene, one junction end is altered; a read error may explain this. The V gene is TRBV29-1, the J gene TRBJ2-2; D might be TRBD2 (6 bases). The CDR3 spans 14 residues. CDR1 and CDR2 from the germline V gene are SQVTM and ANQGSEA. The CDR3 sequence is CSVKAGMGSGELLF. CDR3 bases: TGCAGCGTTAAGGCGGGAATGGGATCCGGGGAGCTGTTATTT.

About this clonotype itself: A much larger clone differs by one base, so this may be a read error. V is TRBV28 and J is TRBJ2-3; D is possibly TRBD2 (6 bases). This CDR3 has 17 residues. V shed 5 bases and J shed 5 bases, with 23 bases lying between them. Germline values: CDR1 MDHEN, CDR2 SYDVKM. The CDR3 spells CASSHLFGGRGIDTQYF. CDR3 in DNA: TGTGCCAGCAGTCACCTTTTCGGGGGACGTGGCATAGATACGCAGTATTTT.

A word on this clonotype: Mismatch with germline at one junction end may stem from a read error. The V gene is TRBV4-1, the J gene TRBJ1-6; 8 bases are a match to TRBD1. CDR3 length: 15 amino acids. CDR1 MGHRA and CDR2 YSYEKL come from the germline V gene. The CDR3 spells CASNQAIGQGPPLHF. For the CDR3, the DNA is TGCGCCAGCAACCAAGCTATCGGACAGGGACCACCCCTCCACTTT.

This clonotype was seen ten or more times. CDR3 sequence (DNA): TGTGCCAGCAGTGAGATAGGGACAGGGGCCGTCGAGCAGTACTTC. Amino acids: CASSEIGTGAVEQYF. This chain links TRBV6-1 with TRBJ2-7; 10 bases align to TRBD1. Germline values: CDR1 MNHNS, CDR2 SASEGT. V lost 3 bases, J lost 6 bases, and 8 bases stayed unmatched. This CDR3 has 15 amino acids.

About this clonotype: A junction boundary mismatches the germline segment, possibly from a read error. The chain uses TRBV29-1 and TRBJ2-2, with D tentatively TRBD2 (5 bases). This CDR3 spans 13 amino acids. Germline V lookup: CDR1 SQVTM, CDR2 ANQGSEA. CDR3 amino acids: CSVEISQAGELLF. The CDR3, as DNA: TGCAGCGTTGAAATTAGCCAAGCCGGGGAGCTGTTATTT.

There are a few counts of this clonotype. Just one base apart from a much larger clone, this may be a read error. The V call is TRBV13, the J call TRBJ2-3; either TRBD1 or TRBD2 may supply D (5 bases each). The germline gives CDR1 PRHDT, CDR2 FYEKMQ (reference sequence). The CDR3 extends over 17 amino acids. The CDR3 loop is CTSSQELRKGSTDTQYF. Written as DNA, the CDR3 is TGTACCAGCAGCCAAGAGCTCCGGAAGGGGAGTACAGATACGCAGTATTTT.

Concerning this clonotype itself: This could be a read error, since a much larger clone is one nucleotide away. V gene TRBV5-1 combines with J gene TRBJ1-1; D might be TRBD1 (6 bases). Germline-derived CDR1 and CDR2 are SGHRS and YFSETQ. V dropped 4 bases and J dropped 9 bases, with 22 bases sitting between them. CDR3 length: 15 residues. CDR3 sequence reads: CASSPVSTRGTKAFF. Written as DNA, the CDR3 is TGCGCCAGCAGCCCTGTCTCAACCAGGGGAACTAAAGCTTTCTTT.

On this clonotype itself: A much larger clone differs from this one at a single base, so this may be a read error. This chain links TRBV30 with TRBJ2-7; 8 nucleotides match TRBD2. Per the germline V gene, CDR1 is GTSNPN and CDR2 is SVGIG (reference sequence). The length of the CDR3 is 14 residues. The CDR3 is CVWSPTSVSYEQYF. The CDR3 bases are TGTGTCTGGAGCCCGACTAGCGTATCCTACGAGCAGTACTTC.

As to this clonotype: One end of the junction is discordant with germline, which a read error may explain. V gene TRBV13 combines with J gene TRBJ2-1, with 8 positions matching TRBD2. The CDR3 loop spans 13 amino acids. Germline V lookup: CDR1 PRHDT, CDR2 FYEKMQ (reference sequence). The CDR3 protein is CDSSTSGGRKQSF. The DNA for the CDR3 is TGTGACAGCAGCACGTCTGGCGGGAGGAAGCAGTCCTTC. The variable domain in full, completed from reference TRBV13 and TRBJ2-1, reads AAGVIQSPRHLIKEKRETATLKCYPIPRHDTVYWYQQGPGQDPQFLISFYEKMQSDKGSIPDRFSAQQFSDYHSELNMSSLELGDSALYFCDSSTSGGRKQSFGPGTRLTVL.

Turning to this clonotype: The CDR3 does not close with the conserved phenylalanine or tryptophan, likely indicating a read error. The chain combines TRBV28 with TRBJ1-5; TRBD1 might be the D (6 bases). The tail of the sequence fits TRBJ2-3 better, so the J call may be wrong. The CDR3 loop spans 14 amino acids. Germline loops: CDR1 MDHEN, CDR2 SYDVKM. The DNA of the CDR3 is TGTGCCAGCGCCCTCGACAGGAACAATCAGCCCCAGTATTCT. This translates into CASALDRNNQPQYS.

Sample share makes this clonotype medium-sized. The chain joins TRBV11-3 to TRBJ1-1; the D gene is possibly TRBD1 (5 bases). This CDR3 has 13 residues. Germline V gene data show CDR1 as SGHNT and CDR2 as YENEEA. Trimming took 7 bases from V and 5 from J, leaving 14 bases between them. In DNA form, the CDR3 reads TGTGCCAGCACCCATGGCAGGGTTACTGAAGCTTTCTTT. Protein product: CASTHGRVTEAFF.

A remark on this clonotype: Likely a read error: the CDR3 ends without its conserved phenylalanine or tryptophan. The chain links TRBV6-6 to TRBJ2-3; TRBD2 is a possible D gene (6 bases). Germline V CDR1 and CDR2: MNHNY, SVGAGI (reference sequence). This CDR3 region has 16 residues. The V end was cut by 7 bases, the J end by 2 bases, with 19 bases between. CDR3 DNA: TGTGCCAGCACCGGGCGGTGGCGGGGATACACAGATACGCAGTATTTG. This codes for CASTGRWRGYTDTQYL.

In this sample, this clonotype turned up many times. The J gene is TRBJ1-1, the V gene TRBV29-1; unclear D gene. This CDR3 spans 17 amino acids. Trimming removed 4 bases at V and 1 base at J, with 22 bases between. Germline assignment: CDR1 SQVTM and CDR2 ANQGSEA. The CDR3 nucleotides are TGCAGCGTTGGGCCGGGCAGTAGCTTAAGAGGGAACACTGAAGCTTTCTTT. Amino acids: CSVGPGSSLRGNTEAFF. Full variable domain (remainder filled in from reference TRBV29-1 and TRBJ1-1): SAVISQKPSRDICQRGTSLTIQCQVDSQVTMMFWYRQQPGQSLTLIATANQGSEATYESGFVIDKFPISRPNLTFSTLTVSNMSPEDSSIYLCSVGPGSSLRGNTEAFFGQGTRLTVV.